Listed here is a single T cell receptor beta chain. The CDR3 sequence is 14 residues long. Trimming left V 1 base short and J 8 bases short, with 15 bases between. Germline lookup yields CDR1 SGDLS and CDR2 YYNGEE. Sequencing used immunoSEQ multiplex PCR; TCRdb keeps in-frame clones, though not all of them. The sample lists roughly 130,000 clones; more than 70% were seen once. The data originate from a study of blood T cell repertoires in COVID-19. Sequenced: PBMCs or T cells enriched from blood (not recorded which). The chain joins TRBV9 to TRBJ1-2, with D possibly TRBD1 on 5 matching bases. This receptor was obtained from a man between 35 and 55 years old with acute COVID-19. CDR3 in DNA: TGTGCCAGCAGCGTAAACCAGGGCGGAGGGGGCTACACCTTC. Protein product: CASSVNQGGGGYTF.